This TCR beta chain was profiled in a study of blood T cell repertoires in COVID-19. Study at large: Samples of COVID-19 (acute and convalescent) were obtained from the United States, Italy and Spain.

Cohort 3 recovery required two negative PCRs, clearance, or symptom resolution. Data came from immunoSEQ multiplex PCR; TCRdb stores just in-frame clones and leaves some out. The sample records roughly 360,000 clones, around 87% being singletons. The CDR3 has 14 residues. In germline, CDR1 is SGDLS, CDR2 YYNGEE. V was trimmed by 2 bases and J by 2 bases, leaving 10 bases between them. The sample was PBMCs or T cells enriched from blood (not recorded which). The TCR was taken from a man aged 25 to 45 who had recovered from COVID-19. The rearrangement uses TRBV9 and TRBJ1-1; TRBD1 might be the D (5 bases). CDR3 sequence reads: CASSVSGQNTEAFF. The DNA of the CDR3 is TGTGCCAGCAGCGTTTCAGGACAAAACACTGAAGCTTTCTTT.